The 30 T cell receptor beta chains in this list originate from one sample, sequenced in a study of cytomegalovirus exposure and HLA in healthy donors. Assay used: immunoSEQ multiplex PCR; TCRdb lists only in-frame clones, some missing. The table lists around 150,000 clones, roughly nine tenths of them singletons, with approximately 5% in the top ten. Sequencing was performed on PBMCs. These receptors were collected from a woman under 40 in good health and CMV-seronegative.

The rearrangement links TRBV7-7 to TRBJ2-1, with TRBD2 as a possible D gene (6 bases). Trimming pared 5 bases from V and 9 bases from J, leaving 11 bases between. CDR1 SSHAT and CDR2 FNYEAQ come from the germline V gene (reference sequence). The CDR3 has 12 residues. DNA of the CDR3: TGTGCCAGCAGCCCTAGCGCTGGTGAGCAGTTCTTC. Encoded protein: CASSPSAGEQFF.

The chain combines TRBV28 with TRBJ2-1, with D possibly matching TRBD2 (7 bases). Germline loops: CDR1 MDHEN, CDR2 SYDVKM. V lost 3 bases and J 3 bases, leaving 12 bases between the germline ends. The CDR3 sequence is 15 residues long. This CDR3 reads CASSFKGGGYNEQFF. CDR3 in DNA: TGTGCCAGCAGTTTTAAGGGGGGGGGCTACAATGAGCAGTTCTTC.

This rearrangement joins TRBV6-1 to TRBJ2-2; 7 nucleotides agree with TRBD1. Germline trimming cut 5 bases from V and 3 bases from J; bases unmatched to any gene: 3. CDR1 and CDR2 from the germline V gene are MNHNS and SASEGT. The CDR3 has 14 amino acids. The CDR3 sequence is CASSSGQYTGELFF. In DNA, the CDR3 is TGTGCCAGCAGTTCGGGACAGTACACCGGGGAGCTGTTTTTT.

This sequence joins TRBV28 and TRBJ2-3; D possibly corresponds to TRBD1 (5 bases). The V end lost 2 bases, the J end lost 2 bases, and 8 bases lay between the germline ends. Germline V CDR1 and CDR2: MDHEN, SYDVKM. This CDR3 has 14 amino acids. The CDR3 here is CASSLGAFTDTQYF. CDR3 in DNA: TGTGCCAGCAGTTTAGGGGCTTTCACAGATACGCAGTATTTT. Supplemented by reference TRBV28 and TRBJ2-3, the full variable domain reads DVKVTQSSRYLVKRTGEKVFLECVQDMDHENMFWYRQDPGLGLRLIYFSYDVKMKEKGDIPEGYSVSREKKERFSLILESASTNQTSMYLCASSLGAFTDTQYFGPGTRLTVL.

This chain uses TRBV7-8 with TRBJ2-7; perhaps D is TRBD1 or TRBD2 (6 bases each). Germline CDR1 is SGHVS and CDR2 is FQNEAQ. CDR3 size: 15 residues. The ends were cut back, 1 base at V and 5 bases at J, with 15 bases in the middle. The DNA for the CDR3 is TGTGCCAGCAGCTTAGATGGGGGGCGCAGAAACGAGCAGTACTTC. It specifies CASSLDGGRRNEQYF.

This clone was found a few times. This chain connects TRBV7-6 to TRBJ2-7; possibly TRBD1 for D (5 bases). The CDR3 runs 12 residues. In germline, CDR1 is SGHVS, CDR2 FNYEAQ. V gave up 5 bases and J gave up 3 bases, with 8 bases separating them. CDR3 sequence (DNA): TGTGCCAGCAGCATCCAGGGCTACGAGCAGTACTTC. Its protein product is CASSIQGYEQYF.

The chain uses TRBV25-1 and TRBJ2-3; D unresolved. Per germline, CDR1 MGHDK and CDR2 SYGVNS. Trimming took off 2 bases at V and 5 bases at J, with 14 bases between the two ends. The CDR3 runs to 15 residues. For the CDR3, the DNA is TGTGCCAGCAGTGAAGGTCTGTTGAGCCAAGATACGCAGTATTTT. This sequence encodes CASSEGLLSQDTQYF.

V and J are TRBV2 and TRBJ2-4; 11 bases are a match to TRBD2. The CDR3 sequence is 16 residues long. Germline CDR1 SNHLY, CDR2 FYNNEI. V lost 3 bases to trimming and J lost 1 base; unmatched junction nucleotides: 2. The CDR3 DNA reads TGTGCCAGCAGTGAGCTAGCGGGAGGCGCCAAAAACATTCAGTACTTC. Translation gives CASSELAGGAKNIQYF.

The chain uses TRBV6-5 and TRBJ1-6; D gene ambiguous. V gave up 1 base and J gave up 9 bases, with 16 bases separating them. The length of the CDR3 is 16 residues. The germline V gene encodes CDR1 MNHEY and CDR2 SVGAGI. The CDR3 here is CASSYFSGLSSSPLHF. CDR3 bases: TGTGCCAGCAGTTACTTTTCTGGGCTATCAAGTTCACCCCTCCACTTT.

The CDR3 loop is CSVEYRQNTEAFF. The CDR3 DNA reads as TGCAGCGTTGAATACAGACAGAACACTGAAGCTTTCTTT. The chain is built from TRBV29-1 and TRBJ1-1, with no clear D. V dropped 2 bases and J dropped 1 base, with 8 bases sitting between them. Germline CDR1 is SQVTM and CDR2 is ANQGSEA. This CDR3 has 13 residues.

The chain carries TRBV5-4 and TRBJ2-7; 12 bases match TRBD2. The CDR3 runs to 13 residues. V shed 4 bases, J shed 7 bases, and the junction held 3 bases outside the gene matches. CDR1 and CDR2 (germline): SGHNT, YYREEE (reference sequence). DNA of the CDR3: TGTGCCAGCAGCCAAGGACTAGCGGGGGAGCAGTACTTC. It specifies CASSQGLAGEQYF. Looking up the rest from reference TRBV5-4 and TRBJ2-7 gives the full variable domain: ETGVTQSPTHLIKTRGQQVTLRCSSQSGHNTVSWYQQALGQGPQFIFQYYREEENGRGNFPPRFSGLQFPNYSSELNVNALELDDSALYLCASSQGLAGEQYFGPGTRLTVT.

The chain recombines TRBV5-1 with TRBJ1-3; 10 bases fit TRBD1. Germline CDR1 reads SGHRS; CDR2 reads YFSETQ. V gave up 0 bases and J gave up 4 bases; unmatched junction bases: 4. CDR3 length: 16 amino acids. The CDR3 DNA sequence: TGCGCCAGCAGCTTGGCTGGGACAGGGGAAGGAAACACCATATATTTT. Translation gives CASSLAGTGEGNTIYF.

The V gene is TRBV29-1, the J gene TRBJ1-1; 8 bases are shared with TRBD1. V lost 5 bases, J lost 5 bases, and 10 bases stayed unmatched. Germline CDR1 is SQVTM and CDR2 is ANQGSEA. The CDR3 runs to 14 residues. The CDR3 nucleotides are TGCAGCGTTCTAACCGGGACAGGAAATACTGAAGCTTTCTTT. It codes for CSVLTGTGNTEAFF.

The chain couples TRBV4-1 to TRBJ2-7; tentatively, D is TRBD1 or TRBD2 (5 bases each). Trimming removed 4 bases at V and 7 bases at J, with 14 bases between. Germline CDR1 reads MGHRA; CDR2 reads YSYEKL. The CDR3 covers 13 residues. CDR3 sequence reads: CASSPGPPQEQYF. CDR3 DNA sequence: TGCGCCAGCAGCCCGGGACCGCCCCAGGAGCAGTACTTC.

The chain uses TRBV5-4 and TRBJ1-2; 8 bases are a match to TRBD1. Germline trimming cut 5 bases from V and 4 bases from J; bases unmatched to any gene: 7. The CDR3 runs 14 residues. Looked up from germline, CDR1 is SGHNT and CDR2 is YYREEE (reference sequence). The CDR3 DNA reads TGTGCCAGCAGATTGACAGGGGAGGGCTATGGCTACACCTTC. As protein: CASRLTGEGYGYTF. Full variable domain (remainder filled in from reference TRBV5-4 and TRBJ1-2): ETGVTQSPTHLIKTRGQQVTLRCSSQSGHNTVSWYQQALGQGPQFIFQYYREEENGRGNFPPRFSGLQFPNYSSELNVNALELDDSALYLCASRLTGEGYGYTFGSGTRLTVV.

J is TRBJ2-2 and V is TRBV4-1; TRBD1 aligns across 7 bases. Trimming took 1 base from V and 7 from J; bases not matched to a gene: 6. Germline V gene sequence: CDR1 MGHRA, CDR2 YSYEKL. The length of the CDR3 is 15 residues. This chain's CDR3 is CASSQGDSLSGELFF. Written as DNA, the CDR3 is TGCGCCAGCAGCCAAGGGGACAGTCTTAGCGGGGAGCTGTTTTTT.

The chain is built from TRBV9 and TRBJ2-2; 8 bases fit TRBD2. The germline V gene encodes CDR1 SGDLS and CDR2 YYNGEE. The V gene end was trimmed by 3 bases and the J gene end by 6 bases; junction bases not matched to a gene: 13. The CDR3 consists of 17 residues. The CDR3 sequence is CASSAPRGGRLAGELFF. The CDR3, as DNA: TGTGCCAGCAGCGCACCCCGGGGGGGGCGCCTGGCCGGGGAGCTGTTTTTT.

The V gene is TRBV5-1, the J gene TRBJ2-7; D not resolved. The ends were cut back, 2 bases at V and 2 bases at J, with 11 bases in the middle. The CDR3 consists of 14 residues. Germline V gene sequence: CDR1 SGHRS, CDR2 YFSETQ. The CDR3 nucleotides are TGCGCCAGCAGCTTTCGGTCAGACACCTACGAGCAGTACTTC. Translating it yields CASSFRSDTYEQYF.

This chain connects TRBV29-1 to TRBJ1-2; D may be TRBD1 (5 bases). This CDR3 is 12 amino acids long. Between the trimmed V and J ends, which lost 0 bases and 7 bases, there was a span of 9 bases. Germline lookup yields CDR1 SQVTM and CDR2 ANQGSEA. The CDR3 region has the DNA TGCAGCGTTGAAGAGGGGGACTCTGGCTACACCTTC. The encoded protein is CSVEEGDSGYTF. Full variable domain (rest looked up from reference TRBV29-1 and TRBJ1-2): SAVISQKPSRDICQRGTSLTIQCQVDSQVTMMFWYRQQPGQSLTLIATANQGSEATYESGFVIDKFPISRPNLTFSTLTVSNMSPEDSSIYLCSVEEGDSGYTFGSGTRLTVV.

CDR3 coding DNA: TGTGCCAGCAGTGAATTCCAGCACCCCTATGGCTACACCTTC. It encodes CASSEFQHPYGYTF. This rearrangement joins TRBV6-1 to TRBJ1-2; D remains ambiguous. CDR1 is MNHNS and CDR2 is SASEGT in the germline V gene. Trimming removed 2 bases from V and 4 bases from J, with 11 bases in between. This CDR3 is 14 amino acids long.

This chain joins TRBV5-1 and TRBJ2-2; maybe TRBD1 (6 bases). V lost 4 bases and J lost 0, with 13 bases in between. CDR3 length equals 16 residues. Germline assignment: CDR1 SGHRS and CDR2 YFSETQ. The CDR3 spells CASSITQGSNTGELFF. As DNA, the CDR3 is TGCGCCAGCAGCATAACACAGGGATCGAACACCGGGGAGCTGTTTTTT. The whole variable domain, filled in from reference TRBV5-1 and TRBJ2-2, reads KAGVTQTPRYLIKTRGQQVTLSCSPISGHRSVSWYQQTPGQGLQFLFEYFSETQRNKGNFPGRFSGRQFSNSRSEMNVSTLELGDSALYLCASSITQGSNTGELFFGEGSRLTVL.

This clone was recorded a few times. This rearrangement joins TRBV27 to TRBJ2-1; 12 nucleotides line up with TRBD2. V gave up 3 bases and J gave up 8 bases; unmatched junction bases: 5. From germline, CDR1 is MNHEY and CDR2 SMNVEV (reference sequence). The CDR3 extends over 15 amino acids. In DNA, the CDR3 is TGTGCCAGCAGTTTTCTCCTAGCGGGGGGGTATGAGCAGTTCTTC. As protein: CASSFLLAGGYEQFF.

This chain joins TRBV7-2 and TRBJ2-1; D unclear. V was cut by 1 base and J by 7 bases, with 8 bases left in between. Germline CDR1 reads SGHTA; CDR2 reads FQGNSA. CDR3 length: 13 amino acids. The CDR3 sequence: CASSLEDGNEQFF. For the CDR3, the DNA is TGTGCCAGCAGCTTAGAGGACGGGAATGAGCAGTTCTTC.

The chain is built from TRBV4-3 and TRBJ2-7; 7 bases map to TRBD2. With V trimmed by 3 bases and J by 3 bases, 2 bases remained unmatched. Germline V lookup: CDR1 LGHNA, CDR2 YSLEER. The CDR3 sequence is 13 residues long. CDR3 in DNA: TGCGCCAGCAGCCACAAGCGGGACTACGAGCAGTACTTC. It is translated as CASSHKRDYEQYF.

V and J are TRBV19 and TRBJ2-3, with TRBD1 matching 10 bases. CDR1 and CDR2 from the germline V gene are LNHDA and SQIVND (reference sequence). There are 16 residues in the CDR3. V trimming: 7 bases; J trimming: 6 bases; junction bases outside the gene matches: 13. The CDR3 DNA is TGTGCCAGTATCGCCCCCGGACAGGGGGTTAGTGATACGCAGTATTTT. Protein product: CASIAPGQGVSDTQYF.

This rearrangement joins TRBV5-1 to TRBJ2-1; D not resolved. Trimming shortened V by 7 bases and J by 6 bases, and 8 bases separated the two germline ends. This CDR3 is built from 11 residues. Germline CDR1 and CDR2: SGHRS and YFSETQ. The CDR3 reads CASHTSNEQFF. The CDR3, as DNA: TGCGCCAGCCATACCTCCAATGAGCAGTTCTTC.

CDR3 amino acids: CASSQLLGYEQYF. CDR3 nucleotides: TGTGCCAGCAGCCAATTGCTGGGGTACGAGCAGTACTTC. This rearrangement joins TRBV13 to TRBJ2-7; D is unresolved. Germline CDR1 reads PRHDT; CDR2 reads FYEKMQ (reference sequence). V shed 5 bases and J shed 4 bases, with 12 bases lying between them. The CDR3 runs to 13 residues. The whole variable domain, remainder taken from reference TRBV13 and TRBJ2-7, is AAGVIQSPRHLIKEKRETATLKCYPIPRHDTVYWYQQGPGQDPQFLISFYEKMQSDKGSIPDRFSAQQFSDYHSELNMSSLELGDSALYFCASSQLLGYEQYFGPGTRLTVT.

This clone was recorded a few times. At one of its ends the junction is not consistent with the germline gene, which may arise from a read error. This chain links TRBV20-1 with TRBJ2-7; D possibly matches TRBD1 or TRBD2 (5 bases each). The CDR3 has 11 residues. Germline values: CDR1 DFQATT, CDR2 SNEGSKA (reference sequence). CDR3 bases: TGCAGTGCTAGTAGACGGGACGAACAGTACTTC. Encoded protein: CSASRRDEQYF.

The chain is built from TRBV7-2 and TRBJ1-5, with 10 bases that match TRBD1. The CDR3 is 15 amino acids. V dropped 1 base and J dropped 4; count of bases not matched to a gene: 1. CDR1 SGHTA and CDR2 FQGNSA come from the germline V gene. The CDR3 region is CASSLGTGGNQPQHF. For the CDR3, the DNA is TGTGCCAGCAGCTTAGGGACAGGGGGAAATCAGCCCCAGCATTTT. Using reference TRBV7-2 and TRBJ1-5 for the parts outside the CDR3, the full variable domain is GAGVSQSPSNKVTEKGKDVELRCDPISGHTALYWYRQSLGQGLEFLIYFQGNSAPDKSGLPSDRFSAERTGGSVSTLTIQRTQQEDSAVYLCASSLGTGGNQPQHFGDGTRLSIL.

J is TRBJ1-1 and V is TRBV7-2, with 7 bases aligning to TRBD1. The V segment lost 6 bases and the J segment 2 bases; nucleotides outside the gene matches: 6. Germline V CDR1 and CDR2: SGHTA, FQGNSA. The CDR3 is made up of 14 amino acids. The CDR3 loop is CASSYGQANTEAFF. The DNA of the CDR3 is TGTGCCAGCAGTTATGGACAGGCAAACACTGAAGCTTTCTTT.